This TCR beta chain derives from a study of neurological immune-mediated disorders. Overall study findings and caveats: No CDR3 amino acid sequences were shared by expanded clones across subjects, suggesting private repertoires in all groups. Healthy controls had more TCR clonal expansion than multiple sclerosis, which showed the least, whereas HTLV-1-associated myelopathy showed the most.

This clonotype was recorded many times. Its antigen remains unknown. Regarding time point: longitudinal time-point 3. PBMCs numbering 2 million and stored at -80 C yielded the unsorted libraries. 5'RACE employing 10-nucleotide random UMIs yielded the cDNA. TCRdb reanalysed the 5' RACE reads using MiXCR and keeps one entry per CDR3 protein. The sample includes approximately 47,000 distinct CDR3 sequences, approximately 11% of them seen just once. The CDR3 contains 13 residues. Between the trimmed V and J ends, which lost 6 bases and 5 bases, there was a span of 12 bases. Germline V gives CDR1 MDHEN, CDR2 SYDVKM.

Sequencing input: PBMCs. This sequence originates from a male donor with HTLV-1-associated myelopathy (HAM/TSP). This rearrangement joins TRBV28 to TRBJ2-3, with D perhaps matching TRBD1 (5 bases). CDR3 DNA: TGTGCCAGCAGCCCCGAGACAGAAGATACGCAGTATTTT. It specifies CASSPETEDTQYF.